The TCR beta chain described here comes from a study of T cells in Graves' hyperthyroidism and ophthalmopathy. Study background: Once the initial diagnosis was made, peripheral blood was obtained before any treatment.

RNA transcripts were the template for amplifying TCR beta CDR3 regions. The TCR CDR3 first-round RT-PCR relied on the HTBI primer set. One entry per CDR3 protein results from TCRdb running MiXCR on the multiplex PCR reads. This table has a few hundred thousand distinct CDR3 sequences, approximately 14% appearing once. This CDR3 spans 16 amino acids. After removal of 4 bases from V and 2 bases from J, the junction contained 6 bases not matched to a gene. Germline V gene lookup returns CDR1 MNHEY and CDR2 SMNVEV (reference sequence). Calling Graves' hyperthyroidism stable meant ophthalmopathy did not progress within 18 months. Exclusion followed for patients with uncontrolled infection, other autoimmune disease, pregnancy or lactation. The diagnoses drew upon clinical symptoms, serum thyroxine and TRAb, thyroid ultrasound and orbital computed tomography. Ten or more counts support this clonotype.

The sequencing sample was made of blood. The rearrangement uses TRBV27 and TRBJ2-1; 9 bases align to TRBD2. The sequence derives from a woman in her twenties or thirties with Graves' hyperthyroidism. The CDR3 DNA reads TGTGCCAGCAGTTCCTTAGCGGGAGCGACCTACAATGAGCAGTTCTTC. Translating it yields CASSSLAGATYNEQFF.